These 22 T cell receptor beta chains originate from one sample sequenced in a study of breast tumors, draining lymph nodes, adjacent tissues. TCRdb processed the multiplex PCR reads anew with MiXCR; each CDR3 protein has one entry. The repertoire consists of around 100,000 distinct CDR3 sequences, with 21% occurring once and the leading ten covering around 1.3%. Breast cancer patients provided tissue from their axillary draining lymph nodes. Sequencing used axillary lymph node tissue. These receptors were obtained from a female donor with breast cancer. Some clones in this sample may be carry-over from other donors' samples.

This clonotype was picked up many times. The V gene is TRBV19, the J gene TRBJ2-1, with 9 nucleotides matching TRBD1. CDR1 and CDR2 (germline): LNHDA, SQIVND (reference sequence). With V trimmed by 3 bases and J by 4 bases, 1 base remained unmatched. The CDR3 sequence is 14 residues long. CDR3 sequence: CASSIGTGYNEQFF. The CDR3 DNA reads as TGTGCCAGTAGTATTGGGACAGGGTACAATGAGCAGTTCTTC.

Only a few counts were recorded for this clonotype. V and J are TRBV6-2 or TRBV6-3 and TRBJ2-2; D gene unclear. Trimming shortened V by 2 bases and J by 5 bases, and 3 bases separated the two germline ends. The germline gives CDR1 MNHEY, CDR2 SVGEGT. The CDR3 sequence is 12 residues long. This CDR3 reads CASSYVTGELFF. CDR3 bases: TGTGCCAGCAGTTACGTAACCGGGGAGCTGTTTTTT.

In regard to this clonotype: It may be a read error: a sequence one base away is much more abundant. J is TRBJ2-3 and V is TRBV9; weak D call: TRBD1 (5 bases). Germline CDR1 is SGDLS and CDR2 is YYNGEE. The CDR3 has 13 amino acids. In nucleotides, the CDR3 is TGTGCCGGCAGCGCCACCCAGGGTTTAGCGCAGTATTTT. Translating gives CAGSATQGLAQYF.

This clonotype came up a few times. The chain combines TRBV7-3 with TRBJ2-6; 11 bases map to TRBD1. Germline loops: CDR1 SGHTA, CDR2 FQGTGA. V was pared by 4 bases and J by 4 bases, with 12 bases of the junction left unmatched. This CDR3 contains 19 residues. The CDR3 sequence: CASSSMPGQGGGGANVLTF. The CDR3 DNA sequence: TGTGCCAGCAGCTCGATGCCGGGACAGGGGGGGGGCGGGGCCAACGTCCTGACTTTC.

This clonotype has at least ten counts. This chain joins TRBV7-7 and TRBJ2-2, with 8 bases aligning to TRBD1. The CDR3 totals 15 residues. Germline V gene lookup returns CDR1 SSHAT and CDR2 FNYEAQ (reference sequence). V lost 5 bases and J lost 4; bases outside the gene matches: 6. The CDR3 is CASSRDRGGTGELFF. CDR3 DNA: TGTGCCAGCAGCCGCGACAGGGGTGGCACCGGGGAGCTGTTTTTT.

This clonotype was counted at least ten times. The rearrangement links TRBV25-1 to TRBJ1-3, with 8 bases identical to TRBD1. V trimming: 3 bases; J trimming: 8 bases; junction bases outside the gene matches: 6. Looked up from germline, CDR1 is MGHDK and CDR2 is SYGVNS. The CDR3 contains 14 residues. The CDR3 region has the DNA TGTGCCAGCAGTGACGACAGGGGTTCCGACACCATATATTTT. Amino acid sequence: CASSDDRGSDTIYF.

The table lists this clonotype with many counts. The chain is built from TRBV7-9 and TRBJ2-7, with D unclear. The CDR3 runs to 13 residues. Germline lookup yields CDR1 SEHNR and CDR2 FQNEAQ (reference sequence). V shed 2 bases and J shed 4 bases, with 9 bases lying between them. CDR3 DNA: TGTGCCAGCAGCTTACAGATGGGGTACGAGCAGTACTTC. Its translation: CASSLQMGYEQYF. The entire variable domain, with the rest obtained from reference TRBV7-9 and TRBJ2-7, is as follows: DTGVSQNPRHKITKRGQNVTFRCDPISEHNRLYWYRQTLGQGPEFLTYFQNEAQLEKSRLLSDRFSAERPKGSFSTLEIQRTEQGDSAMYLCASSLQMGYEQYFGPGTRLTVT.

This clonotype occurred many times. CDR3 amino acids: CASSATSNNEQFF. The CDR3, as DNA: TGTGCCAGCAGCGCAACTAGTAACAATGAGCAGTTCTTC. The genes are TRBV5-4 and TRBJ2-1, with D tentatively TRBD2 (5 bases). CDR3 size: 13 residues. CDR1 and CDR2 from the germline V gene are SGHNT and YYREEE (reference sequence). The V end was cut by 4 bases, the J end by 5 bases, with 10 bases between.

This clonotype was seen at least ten times. This chain uses TRBV19 with TRBJ2-7; a weak D match, TRBD1 (6 bases). In germline, CDR1 is LNHDA, CDR2 SQIVND (reference sequence). Trimming took off 1 base at V and 6 bases at J, with 13 bases between the two ends. The CDR3 loop spans 14 amino acids. CDR3 sequence (DNA): TGTGCCAGTAGTATAGTGGGGGCCGGCGGCGAGCAGTACTTC. Protein: CASSIVGAGGEQYF.

In its sample, this clonotype was seen a few times. This CDR3 reads CASSREQEQYF. For the CDR3, the DNA is TGTGCCAGCAGCCGGGAGCAGGAGCAGTACTTC. V gene TRBV5-6 combines with J gene TRBJ2-7, with TRBD2 as a possible D gene (6 bases). V lost 4 bases, J lost 7 bases, and 9 bases lay in between. This CDR3 comprises 11 residues. Germline V CDR1 and CDR2: SGHDT, YYEEEE.

This clonotype was seen ten or more times. The V gene is TRBV30, the J gene TRBJ2-1; D is perhaps TRBD2 (5 bases). The CDR3 loop spans 12 amino acids. CDR1 and CDR2 from the germline V gene are GTSNPN and SVGIG (reference sequence). Between the trimmed V and J ends, which lost 6 bases and 4 bases, there was a span of 10 bases. Here the CDR3 reads CACGENYNEQFF. As DNA, the CDR3 is TGTGCCTGTGGGGAGAATTACAATGAGCAGTTCTTC.

This clonotype appeared many times. This chain uses TRBV27 with TRBJ1-2; 7 positions match TRBD1. Per the germline V gene, CDR1 is MNHEY and CDR2 is SMNVEV (reference sequence). The CDR3 has 14 amino acids. The trim removed 6 bases at V and 3 bases at J, leaving 7 bases unmatched. The CDR3 DNA reads TGTGCCAGCAGGACTCTTGGACAGGACTATGGCTACACCTTC. Translation: CASRTLGQDYGYTF.

V usage is TRBV18 and J usage is TRBJ2-7, with 7 bases that match TRBD1. This CDR3 spans 14 amino acids. Germline CDR1 and CDR2: KGHSH and LQKENI. V dropped 3 bases and J dropped 6; count of bases not matched to a gene: 8. As DNA, the CDR3 is TGTGCCAGCTCACCCATGGACAGGCGCGGCGAGCAGTACTTC. This codes for CASSPMDRRGEQYF.

In this sample, this clonotype turned up many times. This chain uses TRBV29-1 with TRBJ1-2; D remains unclear. Germline V gene sequence: CDR1 SQVTM, CDR2 ANQGSEA. Trimming pared 5 bases from V and 6 bases from J, leaving 7 bases between. The CDR3 runs 10 residues. The CDR3 region has the DNA TGCAGCGTTTATGGGAATGGCTACACCTTC. Translating it yields CSVYGNGYTF.

This clonotype was seen more than once but under ten times. The chain has TRBV6-6 and TRBJ2-4; D might be TRBD1 (6 bases). This CDR3 region has 17 residues. Trimming stripped 0 bases from V and 0 bases from J, with 12 bases between. Per germline, CDR1 MNHNY and CDR2 SVGAGI (reference sequence). The CDR3 region is CASSYSRGTLAKNIQYF. CDR3 in DNA: TGTGCCAGCAGTTACTCCAGGGGAACCCTAGCCAAAAACATTCAGTACTTC.

The table lists this clonotype with many counts. This rearrangement joins TRBV18 to TRBJ2-5; 7 bases agree with TRBD2. With 2 bases clipped from V and 5 bases from J, the junction kept 2 bases outside the gene matches. This CDR3 spans 13 amino acids. From germline, CDR1 is KGHSH and CDR2 LQKENI. In DNA form, the CDR3 reads TGTGCCAGCTCACCAAGGGAGGGGGAGACCCAGTACTTC. Its translation is CASSPREGETQYF.

J is TRBJ1-1 and V is TRBV7-9, with 8 bases matching TRBD1. Per the germline V gene, CDR1 is SEHNR and CDR2 is FQNEAQ (reference sequence). V lost 6 bases and J lost 1; bases outside the gene matches: 10. The CDR3 is 16 residues long. CDR3: CASSSTGGMGNTEAFF. CDR3 nucleotide sequence: TGTGCCAGCAGTTCAACAGGGGGTATGGGGAACACTGAAGCTTTCTTT.

In its sample, this clonotype was seen a few times. The V and J genes are TRBV9 and TRBJ2-2; D not certain. This CDR3 comprises 15 residues. Germline CDR1 and CDR2: SGDLS and YYNGEE. Between the trimmed V and J ends, which lost 0 bases and 3 bases, there was a span of 9 bases. CDR3 DNA: TGTGCCAGCAGCGTAGCGCCAGGTCACACCGGGGAGCTGTTTTTT. Translated, it gives CASSVAPGHTGELFF.

In its sample, this clonotype was seen many times. This rearrangement joins TRBV10-1 to TRBJ2-2; 10 bases align to TRBD2. Trimming took 0 bases from V and 0 from J; bases not matched to a gene: 7. Germline V gives CDR1 WNHNN, CDR2 SYGVQD (reference sequence). The CDR3 consists of 19 residues. The CDR3 coding sequence is TGCGCCAGCAGTGAGTCAACTAGCGGGGACCCAACGAACACCGGGGAGCTGTTTTTT. Its translation: CASSESTSGDPTNTGELFF.

This clonotype has ten or more counts. This chain connects TRBV10-3 to TRBJ2-3, with TRBD2 identical over 13 bases. With 5 bases clipped from V and 5 bases from J, the junction kept 1 base outside the gene matches. Germline assignment: CDR1 ENHRY and CDR2 SYGVKD. CDR3 length: 14 residues. As DNA, the CDR3 is TGTGCCATCAGTAGGACTAGCGGGGGAGATACGCAGTATTTT. It codes for CAISRTSGGDTQYF.

This clonotype was counted many times. This chain links TRBV6-1 with TRBJ2-1; 8 nucleotides match TRBD2. The CDR3 has 15 amino acids. After removal of 8 bases from V and 5 bases from J, the junction contained 11 bases not matched to a gene. Germline CDR1 reads MNHNS; CDR2 reads SASEGT. The CDR3 bases are TGTGCCAGCGATTCCGCGGGCGGGGGGAACAATGAGCAGTTCTTC. Its protein product is CASDSAGGGNNEQFF.

The gene calls are TRBV30 and TRBJ1-5; D is undetermined. Germline assignment: CDR1 GTSNPN and CDR2 SVGIG (reference sequence). The CDR3 is 13 residues long. Trimming left V 5 bases short and J 6 bases short, with 14 bases between. This chain's CDR3 is CAWARAPGQPQHF. CDR3 sequence (DNA): TGTGCCTGGGCTCGGGCTCCTGGTCAGCCCCAGCATTTT.